The 15 T cell receptor beta chains below were found in one sample sequenced in a study of beta chain features in type 1 diabetes (dated by TCRdb to 2016 to 2018). Library method: the immunoSEQ multiplex PCR assay. The entire amount of isolated RNA was reverse transcribed using the High Capacity cDNA Reverse Transcription Kit, so the sequenced TCRB transcripts were expressed ones. TCRdb provides this immuneACCESS table in a form limited to in-frame rearrangements. Some clones are lacking; in checked studies, under half of them reflect an unresolved V gene, and why the rest are absent is not known. This sample has 970,000 or so clones in its table, and 15% to 20% of those were observed once. 0.02% to 0.03% of the sample is in the top ten clones. Sequenced input: naive CD4+ T cells from blood. Interpreted using the paper, the cell subset or site label stands for: true naive CD4+ T cells. The receptors stem from a young woman in good health.

This clone was detected only a few times. Other DNA sequences of this sample code for an identical CDR3. The chain is built from TRBV25-1 and TRBJ1-1; D not resolved. Germline values: CDR1 MGHDK, CDR2 SYGVNS. Deletions cut 1 base from V and 1 base from J, with 7 bases between. CDR3 length: 14 amino acids. For the CDR3, the DNA is TGTGCCAGCAGTGAATTCGGAGGGAACACTGAAGCTTTCTTT. Translation gives CASSEFGGNTEAFF.

This clone has more than one count but fewer than ten. The chain carries TRBV27 and TRBJ2-2, with TRBD2 matching over 16 bases. CDR3 size: 23 residues. V shed 6 bases, J shed 4 bases, and the junction held 23 bases outside the gene matches. Germline V gene data show CDR1 as MNHEY and CDR2 as SMNVEV (reference sequence). As DNA, the CDR3 is TGTGCCAGCAGAGTTTCCCTGCCGGTGGGACTAGCGGGAGGGCCTCGAGGCACCGGGGAGCTGTTTTTT. It specifies CASRVSLPVGLAGGPRGTGELFF.

This clone was recorded a few times. This chain uses TRBV7-6 with TRBJ2-1; D perhaps matches TRBD2 (5 bases). V lost 4 bases, J lost 0 bases, and 13 bases lay in between. The germline V gene encodes CDR1 SGHVS and CDR2 FNYEAQ. There are 16 residues in the CDR3. The CDR3: CASSSHLGSSYNEQFF. CDR3 coding DNA: TGTGCCAGCAGCTCACACTTAGGGAGCTCCTACAATGAGCAGTTCTTC.

A few counts support this clone. The chain is built from TRBV18 and TRBJ2-7; TRBD2 agrees at 7 bases. Losses at the gene ends were 3 bases for V and 4 bases for J; bases not matched to a gene: 9. CDR1 and CDR2 (germline): KGHSH, LQKENI. The CDR3 length is 15 residues. The CDR3 region has the DNA TGTGCCAGCTCACCTGATGGGGGGGTGACTTACGAGCAGTACTTC. It yields the protein CASSPDGGVTYEQYF.

The chain's CDR3 is CASSHPNIRTGKTEAFF. The CDR3, as DNA: TGTGCCAGCAGCCACCCTAACATCCGGACAGGGAAAACTGAAGCTTTCTTT. The chain carries TRBV7-9 and TRBJ1-1; TRBD1 matches 8 bases. V was clipped by 5 bases and J by 5 bases; unmatched bases: 16. The CDR3 loop spans 17 amino acids. CDR1 and CDR2 (germline): SEHNR, FQNEAQ (reference sequence).

The chain is built from TRBV7-9 and TRBJ2-1; TRBD2 matches at 11 bases. CDR3 size: 15 residues. Looked up from germline, CDR1 is SEHNR and CDR2 is FQNEAQ (reference sequence). V lost 5 bases to trimming and J lost 4 bases; unmatched junction nucleotides: 4. This chain's CDR3 is CASSKGTSGYNEQFF. CDR3 bases: TGTGCCAGCAGCAAGGGGACTAGCGGTTACAATGAGCAGTTCTTC.

The chain employs TRBV2 and TRBJ1-1, with a possible D match to TRBD1 (5 bases). Germline CDR1 and CDR2: SNHLY and FYNNEI. Trimming stripped 8 bases from V and 4 bases from J, with 11 bases between. This CDR3 has 12 residues. The CDR3 spells CASRDPGTEAFF. The CDR3 DNA is TGTGCCAGCCGGGACCCGGGCACTGAAGCTTTCTTT.

In the case of this clone: At the DNA level, this CDR3 is encoded by other sequences in the same sample as well. The chain carries TRBV28 and TRBJ2-3; D is ambiguous. V was cut by 5 bases and J by 6 bases, with 6 bases left in between. Germline CDR1 reads MDHEN; CDR2 reads SYDVKM. The CDR3 totals 11 residues. This chain's CDR3 is CASSPSDTQYF. The CDR3 region has the DNA TGTGCCAGCAGTCCCTCGGATACGCAGTATTTT.

The gene calls are TRBV7-9 and TRBJ2-1; 7 nucleotides align to TRBD2. Per germline, CDR1 SEHNR and CDR2 FQNEAQ (reference sequence). The CDR3 consists of 17 residues. Trimming removed 0 bases from V and 2 bases from J; junction bases left unmatched: 7. The CDR3 coding sequence is TGTGCCAGCAGCTTAGCCCGGGGCGGGAGTGCCTACAATGAGCAGTTCTTC. As protein: CASSLARGGSAYNEQFF.

The sample holds a few counts of this clone. The same CDR3 can be traced to other DNA sequences in this sample. This chain joins TRBV7-2 and TRBJ1-2; the match to TRBD1 covers 8 bases. Germline V gene lookup returns CDR1 SGHTA and CDR2 FQGNSA. This CDR3 has 14 residues. The junction had 5 bases not matched to a gene; V was cut back by 4 bases and J by 4 bases. The CDR3 coding sequence is TGTGCCAGCAGCTCCACCGGACAGGGCTATGGCTACACCTTC. Translating gives CASSSTGQGYGYTF. Based on the CDR3 plus reference TRBV7-2 and TRBJ1-2, the full variable domain is GAGVSQSPSNKVTEKGKDVELRCDPISGHTALYWYRQSLGQGLEFLIYFQGNSAPDKSGLPSDRFSAERTGGSVSTLTIQRTQQEDSAVYLCASSSTGQGYGYTFGSGTRLTVV.

The rearrangement links TRBV11-2 to TRBJ2-7; D may be TRBD1 or TRBD2 (5 bases each). CDR3 length equals 16 residues. Looked up from germline, CDR1 is SGHAT and CDR2 is FQNNGV. Trimming stripped 0 bases from V and 4 bases from J, with 16 bases between. DNA of the CDR3: TGTGCCAGCAGCTTAGATCATTGGGGGAGCTGGTACGAGCAGTACTTC. This encodes CASSLDHWGSWYEQYF.

This chain links TRBV19 with TRBJ2-1; 7 nucleotides line up with TRBD2. The germline V gene has CDR1 LNHDA and CDR2 SQIVND (reference sequence). V was pared by 9 bases and J by 1 base, with 12 bases of the junction left unmatched. The CDR3 covers 16 residues. The CDR3 region has the DNA TGTGCCAGCGGTCTCATAGCGGGCTTTTCCTACAATGAGCAGTTCTTC. Amino acid sequence: CASGLIAGFSYNEQFF.

This clone was counted between two and nine times. CDR3 in amino acids: CASSQGTDNYGYTF. In nucleotides, the CDR3 is TGTGCCAGCAGCCAAGGGACAGACAACTATGGCTACACCTTC. This chain connects TRBV4-2 to TRBJ1-2; TRBD1 might be the D (6 bases). The CDR3 loop spans 14 amino acids. V was clipped by 1 base and J by 2 bases, with 8 bases between them. CDR1 LGHNA and CDR2 YNFKEQ come from the germline V gene.

This rearrangement joins TRBV28 to TRBJ2-2; no firm D call. Germline CDR1 reads MDHEN; CDR2 reads SYDVKM. The V end was cut by 2 bases, the J end by 0 bases, with 7 bases between. This CDR3 comprises 15 residues. The CDR3 here is CASSLPLTNTGELFF. In DNA form, the CDR3 reads TGTGCCAGCAGTTTACCGCTTACGAACACCGGGGAGCTGTTTTTT.

This clone showed up just a few times. The chain links TRBV21-1 to TRBJ2-4; the table names TRBD1, a call not compared with the DNA. TRBV21-1 is a known pseudogene. This CDR3 is built from 14 residues. DNA of the CDR3: TGTGCCAGCGGCCCCCGACAGGGGAGAAACATTCAGTACTTC. Protein sequence: CASGPRQGRNIQYF.